The rows below give T cell receptor beta chains drawn from one sample of a study of read filtering for tumor transcriptome and immune sequencing. One entry per CDR3 protein results from TCRdb running MiXCR on the reads. The sample yields around 130,000 distinct CDR3 sequences, about 13% seen once. Input material: a population of CD138-negative cells sorted from bone marrow. The source is a donor aged 40 or older with multiple myeloma. The CDR3 runs from the conserved cysteine through the conserved F or W. A D gene is named only where the DNA matches it firmly. Only some rows state a clone size, as once, few, many or a class for expanded clones.

>15|few|-|TRBJ2-2|TRBV7-6
TGTGCCAGCAGCTTACAGGGGAAAGTAACCGGGGAGCTGTTTTTT
CASSLQGKVTGELFF
>17|-|-|TRBJ2-1|TRBV12-3/TRBV12-4
TGTGCCAGCAGTTTTATTGAGGGAGTGCCCTCCTTCAATGAGCAGTTCTTC
CASSFIEGVPSFNEQFF
>15|many|TRBD1|TRBJ1-1|TRBV5-1
TGCGCCAGCAGCTTCGGACAGGGGTTGAACACTGAAGCTTTCTTT
CASSFGQGLNTEAFF
>17|many|TRBD1|TRBJ2-7|TRBV7-6
TGTGCCAGCAGCTTGCGACAGGGATATAGGGGGTCCTACGAGCAGTACTTC
CASSLRQGYRGSYEQYF
>14|many|-|TRBJ2-7|TRBV27
TGTGCCAGCAGTTTCAGACAGCGGGCCTACGAGCAGTACTTC
CASSFRQRAYEQYF
>16|-|TRBD2|TRBJ2-1|TRBV6-5
TGTGCCAGCAGTTACTCGACTAGCGGGAGGGCAAATGAGCAGTTCTTC
CASSYSTSGRANEQFF
>15|many|-|TRBJ1-4|TRBV7-2
TGTGCCAGCAGCCCTGGGGGCGGCGGGAATGAAAAACTGTTTTTT
CASSPGGGGNEKLFF
>13|-|-|TRBJ2-7|TRBV10-3
TGTGCCATCACGCCCAGTGATGCTCTCGAGCAGTACTTC
CAITPSDALEQYF
>14|few|-|TRBJ2-3|TRBV5-4
TGTGCCAGCAGCTTACGCCTAGTTCAAGATACGCAGTATTTT
CASSLRLVQDTQYF
>16|many|TRBD2|TRBJ2-1|TRBV28
TGTGCCAGCAGCCTTAGGACTAGCGGAATCTACAATGAGCAGTTCTTC
CASSLRTSGIYNEQFF
>13|many|-|TRBJ1-5|TRBV6-2/TRBV6-3
TGTGCCAGCAGCCCCGCAGGGGTTCAGCCCCAGCATTTT
CASSPAGVQPQHF
>15|few|-|TRBJ1-2|TRBV24-1
TGTGCCACCAGTTTGGGCCCAGGTTCTAACTATGGCTACACCTTC
CATSLGPGSNYGYTF
>13|-|-|TRBJ2-5|TRBV3-1
TGTGCCAGCAGCCAAGACTTGATGGAGACCCAGTACTTC
CASSQDLMETQYF
>13|many|-|TRBJ2-5|TRBV20-1
TGCAGTGCTTCTCGGGACCGGCTAGAGACCCAGTACTTC
CSASRDRLETQYF
>15|many|-|TRBJ2-3|TRBV12-5
TGTGCTAGTGGTTTGTACGGGACTAGCACAGATACGCAGTATTTT
CASGLYGTSTDTQYF
>17|many|-|TRBJ2-5|TRBV11-2
TGTGCCAGCAGCTTAGGACGGAGAAAGACCGAGTCGGAGACCCAGTACTTC
CASSLGRRKTESETQYF
>15|many|TRBD2|TRBJ2-5|TRBV7-8
TGTGCCAGCAGCCAGACGGGGGGGGTACAAGAGACCCAGTACTTC
CASSQTGGVQETQYF
>14|many|TRBD1|TRBJ1-5|TRBV2
TGTGCCAGCAGCTTGACAGGGGGCGTTCAGCCCCAGCATTTT
CASSLTGGVQPQHF
>14|many|-|TRBJ2-7|TRBV3-1
TGTGCCAGCAGCCAAGGGGTGGGTCCCTACGAGCAGTACTTC
CASSQGVGPYEQYF
>13|many|-|TRBJ2-1|TRBV29-1
TGCAGCGTCCCCGCGGCGGGTCACAATGAGCAGTTCTTC
CSVPAAGHNEQFF
>16|many|TRBD2|TRBJ2-1|TRBV5-1
TGCGCCAGCAGCTTGGGGACTAGCGCGTACTACAATGAGCAGTTCTTC
CASSLGTSAYYNEQFF
>12|-|-|TRBJ2-3|TRBV27
TGTGCCAGCAGTACACACACAGATACGCAGTATTTT
CASSTHTDTQYF
>13|many|-|TRBJ2-1|TRBV3-1
TGTGCCAGCAGCCAAGAAAGTAAAAATGAGCAGTTCTTC
CASSQESKNEQFF